This entry features one TCR beta chain sequence. No antigen is known for it. The V and J ends lost 4 bases and 0 bases, in that order; junction bases with no gene match: 14. This CDR3 is built from 19 residues. In germline, CDR1 is SGHRS, CDR2 YFSETQ. This was the immunoSEQ version 4 assay in survey mode. Profiling relied on immunoSEQ multiplex PCR, and the TCRdb table lists in-frame clones only, not all of them. The repertoire holds over 25,000 clones, more than 75% seen once, with around 4.6% in the top ten. This specimen belongs to a study of persistence of HIV-infected CD4 T cells. Study overall: Blood samples, up to roughly 200 mL, came from multiple time points, except two leukapheresis donors sampled once. Whole-study results and caveats: TCR oligoclonality correlated with proviral oligoclonality in the same sorted populations.

Stimulation used approximately 9.5 ug/mL lysate from CMV-infected fibroblasts. CD40L-negative CD69-negative CD45RO-high memory CD4+ T cells were sorted as populations depleted of antigen-responding cells. Plasma HIV-1 RNA stayed below 50 copies/mL for at least 4 years. Donors had CD4+ T cell counts above 400 cells/uL and were CMV-seropositive. The chain uses TRBV5-1 and TRBJ2-2, with TRBD1 identical over 8 bases. This sample comprised CD4+ T cells sorted from PBMCs after approximately 18-hour stimulation, obtained from a patient who received antiretroviral therapy. This TCR derives from an adult man with HIV who was CMV-seropositive. Here the CDR3 DNA reads TGCGCCAGCAGCCGCCTACAGGGGGAGCGTGGTCCGAACACCGGGGAGCTGTTTTTT. Residues: CASSRLQGERGPNTGELFF.